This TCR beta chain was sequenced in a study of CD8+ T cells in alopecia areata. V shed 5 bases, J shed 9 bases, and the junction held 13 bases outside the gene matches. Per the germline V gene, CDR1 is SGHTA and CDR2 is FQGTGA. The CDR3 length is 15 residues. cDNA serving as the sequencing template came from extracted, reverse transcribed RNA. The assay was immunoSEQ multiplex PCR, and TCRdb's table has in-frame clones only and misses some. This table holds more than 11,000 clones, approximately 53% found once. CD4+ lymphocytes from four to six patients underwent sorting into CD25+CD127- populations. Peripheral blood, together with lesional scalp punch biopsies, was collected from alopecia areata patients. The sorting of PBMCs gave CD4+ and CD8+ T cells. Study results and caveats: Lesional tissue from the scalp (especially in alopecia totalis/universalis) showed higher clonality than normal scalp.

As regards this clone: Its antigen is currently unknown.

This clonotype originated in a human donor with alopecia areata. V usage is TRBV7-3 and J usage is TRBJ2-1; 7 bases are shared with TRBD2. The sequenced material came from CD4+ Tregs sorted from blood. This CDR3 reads CASSPRLAGHSEQFF. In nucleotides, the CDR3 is TGTGCCAGCAGCCCCCGACTAGCTGGTCACAGTGAGCAGTTCTTC.